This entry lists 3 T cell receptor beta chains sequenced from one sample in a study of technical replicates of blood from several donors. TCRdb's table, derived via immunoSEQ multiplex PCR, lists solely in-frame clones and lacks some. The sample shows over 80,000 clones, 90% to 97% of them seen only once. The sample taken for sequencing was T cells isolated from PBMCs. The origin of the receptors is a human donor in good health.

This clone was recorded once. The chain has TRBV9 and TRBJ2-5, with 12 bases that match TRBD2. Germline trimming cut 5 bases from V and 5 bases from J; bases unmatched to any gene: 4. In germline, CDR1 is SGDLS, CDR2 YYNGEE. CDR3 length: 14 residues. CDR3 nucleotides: TGTGCCAGCAGTAGACTAGCGGGAGATGAGACCCAGTACTTC. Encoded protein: CASSRLAGDETQYF.

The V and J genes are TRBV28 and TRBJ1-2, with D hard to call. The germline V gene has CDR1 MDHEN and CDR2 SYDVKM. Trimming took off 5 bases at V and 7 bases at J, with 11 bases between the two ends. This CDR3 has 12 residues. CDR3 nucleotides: TGTGCCAGCAGTGACACTTACCGTGGCTACACCTTC. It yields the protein CASSDTYRGYTF.

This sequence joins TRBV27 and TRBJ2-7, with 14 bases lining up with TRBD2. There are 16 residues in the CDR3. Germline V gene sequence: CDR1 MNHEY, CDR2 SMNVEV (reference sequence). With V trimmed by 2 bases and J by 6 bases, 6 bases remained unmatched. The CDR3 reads CASSLTGLAGGLEQYF. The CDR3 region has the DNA TGTGCCAGCAGTTTAACAGGACTAGCGGGAGGTCTCGAGCAGTACTTC.